The clone carrying this T cell receptor (beta chain) was counted a few times. The data derive from a study of T-cell reconstitution after alpha-beta-depleted transplantation in children. V lost 4 bases, J lost 3 bases, and 11 bases lay in between. In germline, CDR1 is SGHDT, CDR2 YYEEEE. The CDR3 runs to 14 residues. Unique molecular identifiers featured in how the TCRbeta library was prepared. MiXCR, applied by TCRdb to the PCR reads, yields one record per CDR3 protein. Seen here are 600,000 to 700,000 distinct CDR3 sequences, approximately 15% observed once, and the top ten hold 1.1%. This sequence originates from a human donor who donated a stem cell graft to a child with acute myeloid leukemia. The source was PBMCs from the stem cell graft donor, collected from the stem cell graft. The chain combines TRBV5-6 with TRBJ1-3; D remains unclear. CDR3 DNA sequence: TGTGCCAGCAGCCTCGGGGAAATTGGAAACACCATATATTTT. Translation: CASSLGEIGNTIYF.